This T cell receptor beta chain was documented in a study of blood T cells in healthy people across ages. This clonotype has ten or more counts. Its ends do not fully match the called genes, so a read error is possible. With a J-beta primer mix and a sample-barcoded 5' primer, a second PCR ran roughly 6 to 11 cycles. One entry per CDR3 protein results from TCRdb running MiXCR on the 5' RACE reads. The sample includes approximately 880,000 distinct CDR3 sequences, 40% to 60% of them seen just once. This CDR3 is built from 14 residues. The germline CDR1 and CDR2 sequences are SGHRS and YFSETQ. The clonotype comes from a man aged 25 to 40 in good health. The chain links TRBV5-1 to TRBJ2-1, with D perhaps TRBD1 or TRBD2 (5 bases each). Sequenced sample: blood. CDR3 sequence reads: CASSGGSSYNEQFF. CDR3 in DNA: TGTGCCAGCAGTGGGGGTAGCTCCTACAATGAGCAGTTCTTC.